Detailed here is one T cell receptor beta chain. The sample belongs to a study of T cells expressing NK-cell markers. In the study overall: From sorted CD3+CD56+NKG2C+, CD3+CD56+NKG2C- and CD3+CD56-NKG2C+ T cells came the TCR beta repertoires.

TCRdb reanalyzed the 5' RACE reads, giving one entry per CDR3 protein sequence and no DNA. The data show 500,000 to 600,000 distinct CDR3 sequences, and the top ten clones hold 3% to 4.5%. The V gene's germline CDR1 is SQVTM and CDR2 ANQGSEA. The CDR3 sequence is 19 residues long. This rearrangement joins TRBV29-1 to TRBJ2-1; TCRdb selects TRBD2, and the lack of DNA leaves this call unchecked. The TCR originated in a man aged 18-30 years in good health. The sample consisted of blood T cells: a sorted CD56 or NKG2C T cell subset, CD4+ or CD8+ T cells, or bulk PBMC T cells (not recorded which). This chain's CDR3 is CSVELVGLAGVQRYNEQFF.